The sequence of this T cell receptor (beta chain) was determined in a study of blood T cell repertoires in COVID-19. Germline lookup yields CDR1 MDHEN and CDR2 SYDVKM. The CDR3 contains 16 residues. J lost 4 bases, V lost 3 bases, and 12 bases had no gene match. The repertoire was sequenced with immunoSEQ multiplex PCR; TCRdb's copy has only in-frame clones and lacks some. The table lists about 400,000 clones, 70% to 90% of them singletons. This TCR was recovered from a woman aged 18-29 years with acute COVID-19. Sample: PBMCs or T cells enriched from blood (not recorded which). The J gene is TRBJ2-7, the V gene TRBV28, with 7 bases identical to TRBD2. CDR3 sequence: CASSLWREGLGYEQYF. CDR3 DNA sequence: TGTGCCAGCAGTTTGTGGAGGGAGGGCCTGGGTTACGAGCAGTACTTC.